This is a list of T cell receptor beta chains from one sample in a study of blood T cells in healthy people across ages. TCRdb re-called the 5' RACE reads with MiXCR, one entry per CDR3 protein. Altogether roughly 680,000 distinct CDR3 sequences are present, 45% to 50% being singletons, with the ten largest covering around 32%. Sequences were obtained from blood. These receptors originate from a woman aged 55 to 70 in good health. The CDR3 runs from the conserved cysteine through the conserved F or W. Fields, in order: J gene, V gene, D gene, clone size, CDR3 protein, CDR3 DNA. D genes are given only for firm matches. A row's size may be missing; if present it is once, few, many or a size class.

J: TRBJ2-7
V: TRBV7-9
D: TRBD1
size: NA
CDR3: CASSEPGQAYERYF
DNA: TGTGCCAGCAGCGAACCGGGACAGGCCTACGAGCGGTACTTC

J: TRBJ2-3
V: TRBV29-1
D: NA
size: NA
CDR3: CSVRISDTRYF
DNA: TGCAGCGTTCGGATCTCAGATACGCGGTATTTT

J: TRBJ1-5
V: TRBV6-5
D: NA
size: NA
CDR3: CASSYSGGGSSANQPQHF
DNA: TGTGCCAGCAGTTATTCGGGGGGAGGCTCCTCGGCAAATCAGCCCCAGCATTTT

J: TRBJ2-7
V: TRBV6-2/TRBV6-3
D: NA
size: few
CDR3: CASSYVHEQYF
DNA: TGTGCCAGCAGTTACGTCCACGAGCAGTACTTC

J: TRBJ2-5
V: TRBV28
D: NA
size: NA
CDR3: CASSHLGGPEETQYF
DNA: TGTGCCAGCAGCCACCTTGGAGGGCCGGAAGAGACCCAGTACTTC

J: TRBJ2-7
V: TRBV19
D: TRBD2
size: NA
CDR3: CASSTLAGGPGEQYF
DNA: TGTGCCAGTAGTACTCTAGCGGGAGGGCCGGGCGAGCAGTACTTC

J: TRBJ2-1
V: TRBV20-1
D: TRBD2
size: NA
CDR3: CSASDPRAGDNEQFF
DNA: TGCAGTGCTAGCGACCCCAGAGCGGGAGACAATGAGCAGTTCTTC

J: TRBJ2-7
V: TRBV11-3
D: TRBD1
size: NA
CDR3: CASSDSGTAYEQYF
DNA: TGTGCCAGCAGCGACTCCGGGACAGCCTACGAGCAGTACTTC

J: TRBJ2-7
V: TRBV20-1
D: NA
size: NA
CDR3: CSARGRRFYNEQYF
DNA: TGCAGTGCTAGGGGGAGGAGGTTCTACAATGAGCAGTACTTC

J: TRBJ2-1
V: TRBV29-1
D: TRBD2
size: NA
CDR3: CSVDPASGDKSSDEQFF
DNA: TGCAGCGTTGATCCGGCTAGCGGGGATAAAAGTTCGGATGAGCAGTTCTTC

J: TRBJ2-5
V: TRBV24-1
D: TRBD1
size: few
CDR3: CATSDFRTGQETQYF
DNA: TGTGCCACCAGTGATTTCCGGACAGGACAAGAGACCCAGTACTTC

J: TRBJ2-2
V: TRBV4-2
D: TRBD2
size: NA
CDR3: CASSQDNRAGGRTGELFF
DNA: TGTGCCAGCAGCCAAGATAATAGGGCGGGAGGTCGTACCGGGGAGCTGTTTTTT

J: TRBJ2-5
V: TRBV4-2
D: NA
size: NA
CDR3: CASSLIPTGAQAAQYF
DNA: TGTGCCAGCAGCCTAATCCCCACGGGAGCGCAAGCGGCCCAGTACTTC

J: TRBJ2-2
V: TRBV27
D: NA
size: NA
CDR3: CASARVAGELFF
DNA: TGTGCCAGCGCCAGGGTGGCCGGGGAGCTGTTTTTT

J: TRBJ1-2
V: TRBV6-1
D: TRBD1
size: NA
CDR3: CASNRGTTGYGYTF
DNA: TGTGCCAGTAACCGGGGGACGACAGGGTATGGCTACACCTTC

J: TRBJ2-1
V: TRBV5-1
D: TRBD2
size: few
CDR3: CASSSSLAGVSEQFF
DNA: TGCGCCAGCAGCTCCTCTCTAGCGGGAGTAAGTGAGCAGTTCTTC